This T cell receptor beta chain was profiled in a study of breast tumors, draining lymph nodes, adjacent tissues. This clonotype has a single count. In TCRdb, the multiplex PCR reads were re-called with MiXCR into one record per CDR3 protein. The table shows 250,000 or so distinct CDR3 sequences, with about 33% occurring only once. Samples came from axillary lymph nodes draining the breast cancer. Material: axillary lymph node tissue. The source of this sequence is a female donor with breast cancer. Some clones in this sample may be carry-over from other donors' samples.

The CDR3 nucleotides read TGTGCCAGCAGCCATCCCCTCAAGACGGGGGAGCTGTTTTTT. This codes for CASSHPLKTGELFF. This chain links TRBV11-2 with TRBJ2-2; D is uncertain. Germline V lookup: CDR1 SGHAT, CDR2 FQNNGV. This CDR3 is 14 amino acids long. Trimming took 5 bases from V and 8 from J, leaving 15 bases between them.